The T cell receptor (beta chain) described here comes from a study of OX40 agonist ivuxolimab in advanced cancers. V shed 4 bases, J shed 0 bases, and the junction held 2 bases outside the gene matches. The CDR3 is 14 residues long. The germline gives CDR1 SGHNT, CDR2 YYREEE (reference sequence). Profiled with immunoSEQ multiplex PCR; TCRdb holds only in-frame clones, not every one. The sample carries nearly 45,000 clones, 80% recorded once. This sequence originates from an adult with an advanced solid tumor such as melanoma, head and neck, liver or kidney cancer. Specimen: CD4+ or CD8+ T cells sorted from blood, collected in a trial of the OX40 agonist ivuxolimab. The V gene is TRBV5-4, the J gene TRBJ2-3; 7 nucleotides align to TRBD2. In nucleotides, the CDR3 is TGTGCCAGCAGCCTTAGCGGGAGCACAGATACGCAGTATTTT. Translation gives CASSLSGSTDTQYF.